This T cell receptor beta chain was observed in a study of cytomegalovirus exposure and HLA in healthy donors. The PCR made use of 60 Vbeta and 13 Jbeta primers. Libraries were prepared by immunoSEQ multiplex PCR; TCRdb keeps only in-frame clonotypes and omits some of them. The sample contains some 140,000 clones, about 10% of which appear only once. This clone was observed a handful of times. Its antigen is still unknown. Overall study findings and caveats: Among the most significant clusters, several appeared linked to common viral pathogens in a later analysis.

Germline V lookup: CDR1 ENHRY, CDR2 SYGVKD. This CDR3 has 13 amino acids. V lost 4 bases, J lost 2 bases, and 9 bases lay in between. The sample taken for sequencing was PBMCs. The clonotype was recovered from a woman in her 40s in good health and CMV-seropositive. This chain links TRBV10-3 with TRBJ2-7; possibly TRBD1 for D (5 bases). The DNA of the CDR3 is TGTGCCATCAGTGGTAAGGGGACCTACGAGCAGTACTTC. It specifies CAISGKGTYEQYF.